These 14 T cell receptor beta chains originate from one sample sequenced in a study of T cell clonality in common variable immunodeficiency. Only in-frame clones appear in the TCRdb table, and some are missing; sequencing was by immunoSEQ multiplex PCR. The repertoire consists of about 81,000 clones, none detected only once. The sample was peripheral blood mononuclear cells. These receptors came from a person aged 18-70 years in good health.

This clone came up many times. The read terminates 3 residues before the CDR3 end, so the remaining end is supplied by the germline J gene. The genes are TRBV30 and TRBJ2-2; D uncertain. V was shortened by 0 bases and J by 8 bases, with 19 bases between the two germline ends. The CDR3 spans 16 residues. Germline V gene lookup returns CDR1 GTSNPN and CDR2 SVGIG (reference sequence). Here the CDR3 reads CAWSVPGVVRFGELFF. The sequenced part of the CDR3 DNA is TGTGCCTGGAGTGTACCTGGTGTAGTAAGATTTGGGGAG.

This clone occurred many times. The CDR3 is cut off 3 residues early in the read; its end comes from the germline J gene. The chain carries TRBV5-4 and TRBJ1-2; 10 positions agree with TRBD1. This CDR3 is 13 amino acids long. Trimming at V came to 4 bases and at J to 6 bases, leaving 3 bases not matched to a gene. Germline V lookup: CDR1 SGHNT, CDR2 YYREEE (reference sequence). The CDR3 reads CASSRQGANGYTF. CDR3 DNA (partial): TGTGCCAGCAGCCGACAGGGGGCTAATGGC.

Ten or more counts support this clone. CDR3 sequence: CASSSNPGLAITGELFF. CDR3 DNA (partial): TGTGCCAGCAGCTCAAATCCGGGACTAGCCATCACCGGGGAG. The J gene is TRBJ2-2, the V gene TRBV7-8; 9 positions match TRBD2. The read is 3 residues too short to cover the CDR3 end, so that end is filled in from the germline J gene. CDR3 size: 17 residues. After removal of 4 bases from V and 4 bases from J, the junction contained 10 bases not matched to a gene. Per germline, CDR1 SGHVS and CDR2 FQNEAQ. The variable domain in full, completed from reference TRBV7-8 and TRBJ2-2, reads GAGVSQSPRYKVAKRGQDVALRCDPISGHVSLFWYQQALGQGPEFLTYFQNEAQLDKSGLPSDRFFAERPEGSVSTLKIQRTQQEDSAVYLCASSSNPGLAITGELFFGEGSRLTVL.

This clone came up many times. The part of the CDR3 DNA that was read is TGTGCCAGCAAACTAGCGGGTGTCACAGATACG. Protein product: CASKLAGVTDT. The full-length CDR3 reads as CASKLAGVTDTQYF. This sequence joins TRBV6-2 or TRBV6-3 and TRBJ2-3; TRBD2 matches 9 bases. The CDR3 goes on 3 residues after the read ends, and that part is filled in from the germline J gene. J lost 2 bases, V lost 7 bases, and 4 bases had no gene match. CDR3 length: 14 amino acids. Germline V gene lookup returns CDR1 MNHEY and CDR2 SVGEGT.

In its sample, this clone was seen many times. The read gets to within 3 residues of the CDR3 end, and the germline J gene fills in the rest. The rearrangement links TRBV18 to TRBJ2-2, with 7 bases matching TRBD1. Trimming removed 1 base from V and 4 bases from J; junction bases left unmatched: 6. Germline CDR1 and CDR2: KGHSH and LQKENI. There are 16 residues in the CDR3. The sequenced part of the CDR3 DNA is TGTGCCAGCTCACCACTTCCGGGACAGAGCACCGGGGAG. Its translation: CASSPLPGQSTGE. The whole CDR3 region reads CASSPLPGQSTGELFF.

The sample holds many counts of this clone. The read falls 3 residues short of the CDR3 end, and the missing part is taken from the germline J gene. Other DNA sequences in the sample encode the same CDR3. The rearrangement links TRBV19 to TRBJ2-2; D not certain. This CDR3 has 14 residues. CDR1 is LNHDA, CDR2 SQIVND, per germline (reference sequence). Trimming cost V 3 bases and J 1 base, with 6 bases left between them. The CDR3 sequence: CASSIGQNTGELFF. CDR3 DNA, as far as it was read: TGTGCCAGTAGTATTGGGCAGAACACCGGGGAG.

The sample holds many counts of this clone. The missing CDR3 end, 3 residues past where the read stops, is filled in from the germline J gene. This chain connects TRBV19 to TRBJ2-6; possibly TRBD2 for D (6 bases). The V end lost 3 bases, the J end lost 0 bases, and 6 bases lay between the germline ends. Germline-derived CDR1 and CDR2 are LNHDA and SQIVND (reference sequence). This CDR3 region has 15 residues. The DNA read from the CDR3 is TGTGCCAGTAGTATGCGGGGCTCTGGGGCCAACGTC. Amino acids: CASSMRGSGANV. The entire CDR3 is CASSMRGSGANVLTF. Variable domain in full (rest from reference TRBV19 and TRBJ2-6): DGGITQSPKYLFRKEGQNVTLSCEQNLNHDAMYWYRQDPGQGLRLIYYSQIVNDFQKGDIAEGYSVSREKKESFPLTVTSAQKNPTAFYLCASSMRGSGANVLTFGAGSRLTVL.

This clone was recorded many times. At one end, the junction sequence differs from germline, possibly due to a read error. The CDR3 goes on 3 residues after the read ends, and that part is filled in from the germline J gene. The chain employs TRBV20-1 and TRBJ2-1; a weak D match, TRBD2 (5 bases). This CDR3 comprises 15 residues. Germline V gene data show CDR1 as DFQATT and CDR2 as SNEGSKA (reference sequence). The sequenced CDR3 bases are TGCAGTGCTCTGCTAGCTCCTCGGTCCTATAATGAG. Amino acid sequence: CSALLAPRSYNE. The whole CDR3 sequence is CSALLAPRSYNEQFF.

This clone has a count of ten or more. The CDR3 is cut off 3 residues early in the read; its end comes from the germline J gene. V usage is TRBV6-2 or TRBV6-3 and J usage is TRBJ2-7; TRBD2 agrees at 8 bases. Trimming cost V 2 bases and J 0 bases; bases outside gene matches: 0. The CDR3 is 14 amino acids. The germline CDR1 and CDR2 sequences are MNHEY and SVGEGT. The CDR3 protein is CASSYSGGSYEQYF. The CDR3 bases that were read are TGTGCCAGCAGTTACAGCGGGGGCTCCTACGAG.

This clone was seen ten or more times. The sequenced part of the CDR3 DNA is TGCAGCGTTGGACAGCCGCCGGTAGAGCCC. Encoded protein: CSVGQPPVEP. From start to end, the CDR3 is CSVGQPPVEPQHF. The chain has TRBV29-1 and TRBJ1-5, with D possibly matching TRBD1 (5 bases). The CDR3 end is not reached by the read, which stops 3 residues before it; the germline J gene fills it in. From germline, CDR1 is SQVTM and CDR2 ANQGSEA. Trimming removed 4 bases at V and 8 bases at J, with 15 bases between. The CDR3 extends over 13 amino acids.

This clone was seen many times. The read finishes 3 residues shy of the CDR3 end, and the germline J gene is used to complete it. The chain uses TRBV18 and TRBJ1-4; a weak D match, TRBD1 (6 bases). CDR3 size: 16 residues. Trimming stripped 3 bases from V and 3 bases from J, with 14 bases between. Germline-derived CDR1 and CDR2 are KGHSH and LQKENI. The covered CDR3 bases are TGTGCCAGCTCACCCGGGGGGCGAGCTTCTAATGAAAAA. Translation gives CASSPGGRASNEK. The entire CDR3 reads CASSPGGRASNEKLFF.

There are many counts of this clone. The CDR3 is CAWSETGRGEQFF. The sequenced part of the CDR3 DNA is TGTGCCTGGAGTGAAACAGGGAGGGGTGAG. The J gene is TRBJ2-1, the V gene TRBV30; tentatively, D is TRBD2 (7 bases). The CDR3 end is not reached by the read, which stops 3 residues before it; the germline J gene fills it in. This CDR3 is built from 13 residues. V lost 1 base, J lost 9 bases, and 13 bases lay in between. Germline CDR1 and CDR2: GTSNPN and SVGIG (reference sequence).

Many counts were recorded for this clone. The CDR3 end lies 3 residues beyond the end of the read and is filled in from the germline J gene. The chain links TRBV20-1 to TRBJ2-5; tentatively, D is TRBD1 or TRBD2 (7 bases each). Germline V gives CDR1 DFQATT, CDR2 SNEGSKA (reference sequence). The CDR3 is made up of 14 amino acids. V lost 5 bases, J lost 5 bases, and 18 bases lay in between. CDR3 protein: CSAQRSGGGETQYF. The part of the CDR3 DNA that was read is TGCAGTGCTCAGAGGTCAGGGGGAGGGGAGACC.

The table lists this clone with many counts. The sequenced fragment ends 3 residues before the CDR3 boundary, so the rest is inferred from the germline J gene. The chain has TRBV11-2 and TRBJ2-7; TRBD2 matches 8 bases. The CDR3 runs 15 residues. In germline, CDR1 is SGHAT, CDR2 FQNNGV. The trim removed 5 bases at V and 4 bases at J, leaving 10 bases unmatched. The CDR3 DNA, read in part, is TGTGCCAGCAGCCCCCGAGTAGCGGGACCATACGAG. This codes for CASSPRVAGPYE. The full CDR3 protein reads CASSPRVAGPYEQYF.